This T cell receptor beta chain is drawn from a study of blood T cell repertoires in COVID-19. In the study overall: From T cells, B-cell-depleted T cells, or PBMCs came the material, which was cDNA or gDNA.

Generated by immunoSEQ multiplex PCR, the TCRdb table keeps only in-frame clones and is missing some. The data show around 59,000 clones, with less than 80% seen just once and roughly 10% held by the top ten. Per the germline V gene, CDR1 is SGHAT and CDR2 is FQNNGV. This CDR3 has 13 amino acids. Between the trimmed V and J ends, which lost 0 bases and 8 bases, there was a span of 8 bases. This clonotype was obtained from a human donor in a cohort sampled during active COVID-19. Source material: peripheral blood. V and J are TRBV11-2 and TRBJ2-4; TRBD1 is a possible D gene (6 bases). The chain's CDR3 is CASSLEAGDIQYF. CDR3 DNA: TGTGCCAGCAGCTTAGAGGCAGGGGACATTCAGTACTTC.